This TCR beta chain originates from a study of monozygotic twins with cystic fibrosis (dated by TCRdb to the early 2020s). In the study overall: Barcoded libraries were made from around 3 micrograms of fragmented DNA using approximately 15 PCR cycles. On the day blood was drawn, the twins' weight-for-height and FEVPerc (FEV1 disease centile) were ranked against those of the 1,100 or so cohort participants. To gauge how much genetics shapes V and J gene usage, the researchers compared TCR beta repertoires both within and across 16 monozygotic twin pairs who have cystic fibrosis. Ten female and six male twin pairs, aged about 2.0 to 36.4 years (median about 10 years) and mostly children and adolescents, were included in the cohort. Data for three of the twin pairs had previously been reported in another context. Beyond this particular receptor, the publication reports: Sharing of nucleotide-identical clonotypes was significantly greater within monozygotic CF twin pairs than between unrelated CF individuals (P = 0.000026, Mann-Whitney). The cohort was small, and the number of shared CDR3s showed no association with age, concordance or disease severity. V gene usage was most similar to the co-twin in 13 of 16 pairs, and J usage was most similar to the co-twin in 8 of 16 pairs, which suggests genetic constraints. Simpson clonality was generally low (median around 0.01), which suggests a naive-dominated repertoire, and clonality was higher in the most severely affected patients.

As concerns this clone: The antigen it binds to is not known. One end of the junction varies from germline; a read error may be responsible.

TCR beta CDR3 regions were amplified by multiplex PCR using the immunoSEQ immune profiling system, following the manufacturer's instructions. Sequencing was performed on an Illumina NextSeq system. The paper's processing steps were these. Sequence data were processed on the immunoSEQ Analyzer platform, and clonality was computed as the square root of Simpson's index of productive rearrangements. Jensen-Shannon distance served as the measure of similarity in V and J usage, while OLGA was used to compute CDR3 generation probabilities. Shared CDR3 sequences were searched in the immuneACCESS database (August 2020) and in VDJdb (December 2020). Not all clones reach the TCRdb copy of this immuneACCESS table, which keeps in-frame sequences only. Checked studies attribute under half of the gap to unresolved V genes and leave the rest unexplained. The V and J calls and clone size were taken over from that table, and D and trimming were inferred from the DNA. In this sample the table shows roughly 35,000 clones, about 87% of which occur a single time. The ten largest clonotypes hold roughly 1.7% of the sample.

The twin pairs came from the European Cystic Fibrosis Twin and Sibling Study Cohort, a cohort that recruited patients from some 150 CF clinics across 14 European countries. Zygosity and CFTR genotype were verified in-house, with zygosity tested by multiplex PCR of nine short tandem repeat loci. Peripheral blood was sampled from each twin, and clinical parameters were recorded on the day of blood sampling. Genomic DNA was isolated from peripheral blood cells with phenol/chloroform and kept in TE buffer at 4 degrees C. The CDR3 has 10 amino acids, counting the end cysteine and phenylalanine. The sequence is cut down to CDR3 DNA, 30 bases in frame from base 1. CDR1 and CDR2 (WNHNN, SYGVQD) derive from the germline V gene (reference sequence).

This receptor chain uses TRBV10-1 and TRBJ2-5; no D segment can be confidently identified. The specimen was blood. The TCR comes from a girl aged 2 to 9 with cystic fibrosis. The nucleotide sequence is TGCGCCAGCAGTGAGGGCTTCGGGCACTTC. This codes for CASSEGFGHF.